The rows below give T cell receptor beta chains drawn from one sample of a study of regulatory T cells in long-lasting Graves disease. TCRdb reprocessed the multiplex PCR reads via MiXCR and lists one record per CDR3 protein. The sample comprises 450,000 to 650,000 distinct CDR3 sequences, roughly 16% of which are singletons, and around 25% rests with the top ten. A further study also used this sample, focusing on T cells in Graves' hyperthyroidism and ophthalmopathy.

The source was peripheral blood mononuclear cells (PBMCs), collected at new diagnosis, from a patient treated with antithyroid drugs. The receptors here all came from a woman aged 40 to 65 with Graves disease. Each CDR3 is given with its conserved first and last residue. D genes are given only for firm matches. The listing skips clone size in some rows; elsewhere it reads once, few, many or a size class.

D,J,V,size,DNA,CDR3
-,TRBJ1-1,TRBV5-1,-,TGCGCCAGCAGCTTGGTGCCGGGGAGGACTGAAGCTTTCTTT,CASSLVPGRTEAFF
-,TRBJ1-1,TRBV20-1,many,TGCAGTGCGAGAGGGACACTCGAAGCTTTCTTT,CSARGTLEAFF
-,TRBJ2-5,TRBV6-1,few,TGTGCCAGCAGTGGGCGGATGCAGCAAGAGACCCAGTACTTC,CASSGRMQQETQYF
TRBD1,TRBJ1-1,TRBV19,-,TGTGCCAGTAGTGTCCGGACAGGGAACACTGAAGCTTTCTTT,CASSVRTGNTEAFF
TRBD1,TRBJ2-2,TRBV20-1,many,TGCAGTGCTAGGACAGGGGGCAGCGGGGAGCTGTTTTTT,CSARTGGSGELFF
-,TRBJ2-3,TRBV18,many,TGTGCCAGCTCACCACCAGGCGGGGAGGTGACAGATACGCAGTATTTT,CASSPPGGEVTDTQYF
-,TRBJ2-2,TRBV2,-,TGTGCCATCAGGGGGGAAACGGGCACCGGGGAGCTGTTTTTT,CAIRGETGTGELFF
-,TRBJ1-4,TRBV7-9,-,TGTGCCAGCAGCTCCCAGGGGAGAAAACTGTTTTTT,CASSSQGRKLFF
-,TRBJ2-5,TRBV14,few,TGTGCCAGCAGCCATAAGACTGGGAGGGGGGAGACCCAGTACTTC,CASSHKTGRGETQYF
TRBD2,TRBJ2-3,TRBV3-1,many,TGTGCCAGCAGCCAAGCCTCAGCGGGGAGAGGGCGAGATACGCAGTATTTT,CASSQASAGRGRDTQYF
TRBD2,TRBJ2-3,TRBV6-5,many,TGTGCCAGCAGTCTCTCGATGTCGAGCGGGGGGCTGAGCACAGATACGCAGTATTTT,CASSLSMSSGGLSTDTQYF
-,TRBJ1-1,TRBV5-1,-,TGCGCCAGCAGCACCCTTCCGGGGGGCTGGAACACTGAAGCTTTCTTT,CASSTLPGGWNTEAFF
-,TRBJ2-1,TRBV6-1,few,TGTGCCAGCACCCAAGGGATGTCGGCAGTCAATGAGCAGTTCTTC,CASTQGMSAVNEQFF
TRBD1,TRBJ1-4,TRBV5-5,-,TGTGCCAGCAGCAAGGGAGACAGGGAAAATGAAAAACTGTTTTTT,CASSKGDRENEKLFF
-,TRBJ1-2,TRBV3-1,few,TGTGCCAGCAGCCCACAAGGCCCCCAGGTCCCCCTCTATGGCTACACCTTC,CASSPQGPQVPLYGYTF
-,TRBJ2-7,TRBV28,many,TGTGCCAGCAGCAACTCCCTGAGGTCCTACGAGCAGTACTTC,CASSNSLRSYEQYF
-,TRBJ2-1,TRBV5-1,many,TGCGCCAGCAGCTTGGAGGTGGGGGGTGAGCAGTTCTTC,CASSLEVGGEQFF
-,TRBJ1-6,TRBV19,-,TGTGCCAGTAGTTCCCGGGAACAGAATTCACCCCTCCACTTT,CASSSREQNSPLHF
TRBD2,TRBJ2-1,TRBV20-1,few,TGCAGTGCTAGAGATGCAGCGGGGGGCTATGAGCAGTTCTTC,CSARDAAGGYEQFF
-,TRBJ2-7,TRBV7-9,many,TGTGCCAGCAGACGAGGGGGGAGTGGGCAGTACTTC,CASRRGGSGQYF
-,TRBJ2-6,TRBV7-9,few,TGTGCCAGCAGCGACCGCTACTCTGGGGCCAACGTCCTGACTTTC,CASSDRYSGANVLTF
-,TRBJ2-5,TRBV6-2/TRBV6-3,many,TGTGCCAGCAGCTTCAACCAAGAGACCCAGTACTTC,CASSFNQETQYF
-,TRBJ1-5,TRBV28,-,TGTGCCAGCAGTTCCCCGGGGGAGGGTGGCAATCAGCCCCAGCATTTT,CASSSPGEGGNQPQHF
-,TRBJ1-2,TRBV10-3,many,TGTGCCATCAGTGAGTCGGGGCAGGGTATCTATGGCTACACCTTC,CAISESGQGIYGYTF
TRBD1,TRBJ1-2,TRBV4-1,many,TGCGCCAGCAGCCGAACCGGGACAGGGCCCTATGGCTACACCTTC,CASSRTGTGPYGYTF
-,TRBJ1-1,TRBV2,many,TGTGCCAGCACCACATCGAACACTGAAGCTTTCTTT,CASTTSNTEAFF
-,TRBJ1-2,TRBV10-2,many,TGCGCCAGCAGTGAGACTGACAGAGGTGGCTACACCTTC,CASSETDRGGYTF
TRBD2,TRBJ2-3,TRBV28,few,TGTGCCAGCAGTCCCCCTCCCGGGGGGGCCCCAGATACGCAGTATTTT,CASSPPPGGAPDTQYF
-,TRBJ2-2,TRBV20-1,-,TGCAGTGCTAGAGTAAAATACACCGGGGAGCTGTTTTTT,CSARVKYTGELFF
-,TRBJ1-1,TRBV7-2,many,TGTGCCAGCAGCTTATACGCGACTTTGAACACTGAAGCTTTCTTT,CASSLYATLNTEAFF
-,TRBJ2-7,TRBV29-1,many,TGCAGCGTTGTGGGAGGGATGGGGACAGCCACCTACGAGCAGTACTTC,CSVVGGMGTATYEQYF
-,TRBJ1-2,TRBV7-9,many,TGTGCCAGCAGCCCTGGGGGAACTCTCTATGGCTACACCTTC,CASSPGGTLYGYTF
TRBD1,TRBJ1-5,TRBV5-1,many,TGTGCCAGCAGCATAGAGACAGGGAGTCCGCCCCAGCATTTT,CASSIETGSPPQHF
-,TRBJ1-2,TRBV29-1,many,TGCAGCGTTGGTGAGCCCAGCTATGGCTACACCTTC,CSVGEPSYGYTF
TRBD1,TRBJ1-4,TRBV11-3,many,TGTGCCAGCAGCTCATCGACAGGGATTAATGAAAAACTGTTTTTT,CASSSSTGINEKLFF
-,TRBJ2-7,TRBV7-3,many,TGTGCCAGCAGCTTAGCCGGACAAGGCCACGAGCAGTACTTC,CASSLAGQGHEQYF
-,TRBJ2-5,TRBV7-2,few,TGTGCCAGCAGCGGTCATGACGGACCCGCGGAGACCCAGTACTTC,CASSGHDGPAETQYF
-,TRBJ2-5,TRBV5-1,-,TGCGCCAGCAGCCAATCTCCGGGGCCCCAAGAGACCCAGTACTTC,CASSQSPGPQETQYF
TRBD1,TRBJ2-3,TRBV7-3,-,TGTGCCAGCAGCCTCCAGGGGGCTACAGATACGCAGTATTTT,CASSLQGATDTQYF
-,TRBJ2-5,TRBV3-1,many,TGTGCCAGCATCTCAGTGGAAGAGACCCAGTACTTC,CASISVEETQYF
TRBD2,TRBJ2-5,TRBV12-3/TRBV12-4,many,TGTGCCAGCAGTTTAGGGTTAGCGGGGAGCCTCGAGACCCAGTACTTC,CASSLGLAGSLETQYF
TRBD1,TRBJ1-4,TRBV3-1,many,TGTGCCAGCAGAGAAAGAGGGGGCGCGGCTAATGAAAAACTGTTTTTT,CASRERGGAANEKLFF
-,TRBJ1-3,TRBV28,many,TGTGCCAGCAGTTTATGGGGGTCTAGGGTAACGGGAAACACCATATATTTT,CASSLWGSRVTGNTIYF
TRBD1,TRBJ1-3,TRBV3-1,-,TGTGCCAGCAGCCAACGCACAGGGGTTGGAAACACCATATATTTT,CASSQRTGVGNTIYF
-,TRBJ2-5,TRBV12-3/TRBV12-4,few,TGTGCCAGCAGTGGCCGCTACAGGGAGAATGAGCAGTACTTC,CASSGRYRENEQYF
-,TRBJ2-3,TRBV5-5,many,TGTGCCAGCAGCTTGGGGGAGGGACAACTCACAGATACGCAGTATTTT,CASSLGEGQLTDTQYF
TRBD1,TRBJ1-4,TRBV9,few,TGTGCCAGCAGCGAGAGGGGGCGGGTTCGTGAAAAACTGTTTTTT,CASSERGRVREKLFF
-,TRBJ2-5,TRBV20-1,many,TGCAGTGCATTCACCAGGGGGGTTTTGGAGACCCAGTACTTC,CSAFTRGVLETQYF
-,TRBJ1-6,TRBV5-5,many,TGTGCCAGCAGGTTCGGGGGCTCCAATAATTCACCCCTCCACTTT,CASRFGGSNNSPLHF
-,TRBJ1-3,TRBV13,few,TGTGCCAGCAGCTTAGGGGGCGGCCCCTCTGGAAACACCATATATTTT,CASSLGGGPSGNTIYF
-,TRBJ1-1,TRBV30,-,TGTGCCTGGAGTGTTTTGGGGGGTCGAGCTTTCTTT,CAWSVLGGRAFF
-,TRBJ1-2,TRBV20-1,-,TGCAGTGGGTTTCCCCTCCGGGGACCTAGATCAAGTGGCTACACCTTC,CSGFPLRGPRSSGYTF
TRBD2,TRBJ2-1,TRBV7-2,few,TGTGCCAGCAGCTTTACGGGACTACCCGTCGAAGAGTTCTTC,CASSFTGLPVEEFF